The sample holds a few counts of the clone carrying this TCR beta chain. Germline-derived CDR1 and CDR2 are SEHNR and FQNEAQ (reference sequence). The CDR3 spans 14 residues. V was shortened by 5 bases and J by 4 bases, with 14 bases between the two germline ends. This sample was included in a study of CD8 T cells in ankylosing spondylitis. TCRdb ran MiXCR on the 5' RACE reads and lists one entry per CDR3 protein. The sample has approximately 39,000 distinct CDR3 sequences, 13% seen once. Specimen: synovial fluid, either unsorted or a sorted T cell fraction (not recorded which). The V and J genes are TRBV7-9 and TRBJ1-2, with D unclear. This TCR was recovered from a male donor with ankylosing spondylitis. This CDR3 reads CASSPRLGSYGYTF. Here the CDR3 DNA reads TGTGCCAGCAGCCCCCGGTTGGGGAGCTATGGCTACACCTTC.